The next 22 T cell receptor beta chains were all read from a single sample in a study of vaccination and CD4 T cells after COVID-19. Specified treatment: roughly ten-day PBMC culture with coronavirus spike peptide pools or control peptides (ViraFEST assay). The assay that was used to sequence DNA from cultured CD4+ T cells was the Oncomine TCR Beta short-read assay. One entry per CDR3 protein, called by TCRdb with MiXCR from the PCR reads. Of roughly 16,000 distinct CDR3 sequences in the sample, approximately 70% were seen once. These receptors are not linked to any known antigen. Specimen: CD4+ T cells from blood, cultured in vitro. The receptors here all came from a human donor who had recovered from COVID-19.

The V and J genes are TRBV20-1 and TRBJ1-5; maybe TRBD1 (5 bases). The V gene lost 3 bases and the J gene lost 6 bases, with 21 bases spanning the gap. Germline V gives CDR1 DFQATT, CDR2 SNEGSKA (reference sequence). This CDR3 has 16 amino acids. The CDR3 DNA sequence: TGCAGTGCTAGGTTTAATTTGGCAGGGTTGAGTCAGCCCCAGCATTTT. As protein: CSARFNLAGLSQPQHF.

The CDR3 DNA follows: TGCAGTGCCGCGGTGGATACCTACGAGCAGTACTTC. Amino acids: CSAAVDTYEQYF. The chain is built from TRBV20-1 and TRBJ2-7; unclear D gene. The CDR3 is made up of 12 amino acids. The V and J ends lost 6 bases and 2 bases respectively, with 11 bases between them. Germline assignment: CDR1 DFQATT and CDR2 SNEGSKA (reference sequence).

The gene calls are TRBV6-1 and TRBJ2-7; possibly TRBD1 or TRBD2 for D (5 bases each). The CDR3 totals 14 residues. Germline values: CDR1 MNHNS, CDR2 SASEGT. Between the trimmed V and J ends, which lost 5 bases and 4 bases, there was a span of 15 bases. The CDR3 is CASSPQGTGYEQYF. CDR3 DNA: TGTGCCAGCAGTCCCCAGGGTACGGGATACGAGCAGTACTTC.

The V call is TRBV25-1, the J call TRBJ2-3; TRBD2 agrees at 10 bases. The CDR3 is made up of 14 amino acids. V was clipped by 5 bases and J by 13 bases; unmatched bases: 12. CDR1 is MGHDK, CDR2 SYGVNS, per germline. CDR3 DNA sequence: TGTGCCAGCAGTCGGTTAGCGGGAGGCCCGATGGAGTATTTT. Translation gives CASSRLAGGPMEYF.

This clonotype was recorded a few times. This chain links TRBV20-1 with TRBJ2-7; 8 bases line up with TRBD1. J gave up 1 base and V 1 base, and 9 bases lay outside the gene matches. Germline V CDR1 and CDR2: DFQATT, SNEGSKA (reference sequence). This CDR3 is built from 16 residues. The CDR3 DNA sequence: TGCAGTGCTAGAGTTCCCAGGGGGCCGAGGTCCTACGAGCAGTACTTC. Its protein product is CSARVPRGPRSYEQYF.

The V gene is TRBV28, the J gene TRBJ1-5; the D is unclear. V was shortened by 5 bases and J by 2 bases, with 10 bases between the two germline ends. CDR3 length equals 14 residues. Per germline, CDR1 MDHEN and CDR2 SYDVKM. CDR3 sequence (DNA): TGTGCCAGCAGTGAGGTTGGGGGCAATCAGCCCCAGCATTTT. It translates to CASSEVGGNQPQHF.

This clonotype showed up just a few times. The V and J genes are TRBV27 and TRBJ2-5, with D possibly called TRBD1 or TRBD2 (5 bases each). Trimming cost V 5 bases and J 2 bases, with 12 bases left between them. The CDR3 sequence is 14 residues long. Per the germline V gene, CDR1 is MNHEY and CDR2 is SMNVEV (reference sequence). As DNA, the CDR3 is TGTGCCAGCAGTAGGACCTGGGGGCAAGAGACCCAGTACTTC. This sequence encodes CASSRTWGQETQYF.

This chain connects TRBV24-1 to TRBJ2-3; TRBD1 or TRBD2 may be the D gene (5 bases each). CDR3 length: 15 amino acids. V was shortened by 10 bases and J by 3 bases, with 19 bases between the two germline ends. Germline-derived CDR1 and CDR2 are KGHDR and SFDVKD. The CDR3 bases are TGTGCCACGAGGGGCACAGGTACTCCTACAGATACGCAGTATTTT. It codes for CATRGTGTPTDTQYF.

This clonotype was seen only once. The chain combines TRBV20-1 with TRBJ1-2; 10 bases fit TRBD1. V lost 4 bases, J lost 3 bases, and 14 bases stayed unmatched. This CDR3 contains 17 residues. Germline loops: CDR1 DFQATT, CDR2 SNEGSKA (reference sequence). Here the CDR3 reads CSAKGSGTGVVYYGYTF. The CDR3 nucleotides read TGCAGTGCTAAGGGCTCCGGGACAGGGGTTGTTTACTATGGCTACACCTTC.

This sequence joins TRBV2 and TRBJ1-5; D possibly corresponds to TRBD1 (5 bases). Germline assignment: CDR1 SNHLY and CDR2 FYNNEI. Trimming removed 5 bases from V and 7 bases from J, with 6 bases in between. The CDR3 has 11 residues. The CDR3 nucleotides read TGTGCCAGCAGTCAGGGACAGCCCCAGCATTTT. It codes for CASSQGQPQHF.

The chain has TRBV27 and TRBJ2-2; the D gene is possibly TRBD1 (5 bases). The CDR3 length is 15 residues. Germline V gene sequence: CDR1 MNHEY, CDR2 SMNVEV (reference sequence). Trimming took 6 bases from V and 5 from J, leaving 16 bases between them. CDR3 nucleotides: TGTGCCAGCAGACGAGACAGAGGATCTACCGGGGAGCTGTTTTTT. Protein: CASRRDRGSTGELFF.

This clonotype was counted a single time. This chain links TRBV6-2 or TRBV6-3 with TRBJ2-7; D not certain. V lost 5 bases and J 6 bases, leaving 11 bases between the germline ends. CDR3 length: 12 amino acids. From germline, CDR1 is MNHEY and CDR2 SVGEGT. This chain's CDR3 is CASSERRREQYF. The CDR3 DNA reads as TGTGCCAGCAGTGAGCGTAGGCGCGAGCAGTACTTC.

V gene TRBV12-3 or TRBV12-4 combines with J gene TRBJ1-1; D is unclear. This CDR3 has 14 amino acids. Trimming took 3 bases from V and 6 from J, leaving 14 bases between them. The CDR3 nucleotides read TGTGCCAGCAGTTTGGGTCACCCCGGTCCTGAAGCTTTCTTT. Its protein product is CASSLGHPGPEAFF.

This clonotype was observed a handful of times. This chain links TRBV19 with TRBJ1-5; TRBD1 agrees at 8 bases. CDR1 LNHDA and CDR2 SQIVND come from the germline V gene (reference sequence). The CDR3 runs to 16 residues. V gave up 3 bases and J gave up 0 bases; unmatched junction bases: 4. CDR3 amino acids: CASSILGQASNQPQHF. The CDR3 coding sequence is TGTGCCAGTAGTATTTTGGGACAGGCTAGCAATCAGCCCCAGCATTTT.

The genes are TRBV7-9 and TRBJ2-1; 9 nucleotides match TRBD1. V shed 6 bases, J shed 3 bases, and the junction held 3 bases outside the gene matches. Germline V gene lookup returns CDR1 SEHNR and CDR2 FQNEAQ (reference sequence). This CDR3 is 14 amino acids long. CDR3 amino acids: CASRGGQGYNEQFF. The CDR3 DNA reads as TGTGCCAGCAGGGGGGGACAGGGCTACAATGAGCAGTTCTTC. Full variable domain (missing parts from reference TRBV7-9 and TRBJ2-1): DTGVSQNPRHKITKRGQNVTFRCDPISEHNRLYWYRQTLGQGPEFLTYFQNEAQLEKSRLLSDRFSAERPKGSFSTLEIQRTEQGDSAMYLCASRGGQGYNEQFFGPGTRLTVL.

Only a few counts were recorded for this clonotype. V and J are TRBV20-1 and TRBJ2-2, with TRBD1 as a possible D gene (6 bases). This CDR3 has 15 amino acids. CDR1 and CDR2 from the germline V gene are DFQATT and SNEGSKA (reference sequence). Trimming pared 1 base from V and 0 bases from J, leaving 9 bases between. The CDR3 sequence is CSARVGQSNTGELFF. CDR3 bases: TGCAGTGCTAGAGTTGGACAGTCGAACACCGGGGAGCTGTTTTTT.

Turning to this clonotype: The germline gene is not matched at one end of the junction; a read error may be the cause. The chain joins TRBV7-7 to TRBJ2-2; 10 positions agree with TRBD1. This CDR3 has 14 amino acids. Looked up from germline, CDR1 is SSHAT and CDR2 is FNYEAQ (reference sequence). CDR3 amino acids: CASSLGQGAGELFF. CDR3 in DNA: TGTGCTAGCAGCTTAGGACAGGGGGCCGGGGAGCTGTTTTTT.

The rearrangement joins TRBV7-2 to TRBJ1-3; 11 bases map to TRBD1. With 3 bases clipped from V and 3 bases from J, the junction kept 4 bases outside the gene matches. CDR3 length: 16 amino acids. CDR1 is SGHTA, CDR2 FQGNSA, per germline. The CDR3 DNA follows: TGTGCCAGCAGCTTGGGGACAGGGGGAAATGGAAACACCATATATTTT. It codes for CASSLGTGGNGNTIYF.

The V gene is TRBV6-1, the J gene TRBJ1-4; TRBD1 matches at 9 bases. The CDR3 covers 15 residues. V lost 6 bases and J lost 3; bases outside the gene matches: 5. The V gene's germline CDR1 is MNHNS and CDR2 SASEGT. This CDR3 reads CASRKTGGPNEKLFF. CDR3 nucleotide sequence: TGTGCCAGCAGAAAAACAGGGGGCCCTAATGAAAAACTGTTTTTT.

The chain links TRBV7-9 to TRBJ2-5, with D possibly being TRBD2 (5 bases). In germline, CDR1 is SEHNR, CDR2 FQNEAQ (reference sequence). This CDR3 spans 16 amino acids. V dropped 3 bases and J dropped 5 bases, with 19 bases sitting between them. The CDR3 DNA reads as TGTGCCAGCAGCTTCTGGTCGTCTGGGAGTGGGGAGACCCAGTACTTC. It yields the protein CASSFWSSGSGETQYF.

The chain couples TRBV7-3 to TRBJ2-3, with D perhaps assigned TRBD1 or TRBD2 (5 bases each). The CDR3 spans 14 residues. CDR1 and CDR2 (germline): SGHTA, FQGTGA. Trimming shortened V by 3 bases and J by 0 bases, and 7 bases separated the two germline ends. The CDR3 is CASSFGGSTDTQYF. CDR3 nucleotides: TGTGCCAGCAGCTTTGGGGGTAGCACAGATACGCAGTATTTT.

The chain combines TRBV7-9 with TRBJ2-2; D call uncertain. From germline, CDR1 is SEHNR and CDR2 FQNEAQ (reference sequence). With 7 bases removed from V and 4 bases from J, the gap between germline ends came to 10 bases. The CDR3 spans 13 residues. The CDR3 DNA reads TGTGCCAGCAAGTCGCCGGGCACCGGGGAGCTGTTTTTT. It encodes CASKSPGTGELFF.